The 3 T cell receptor beta chains below come from one sample, sequenced in a study of breast tumors, draining lymph nodes, adjacent tissues. Breast cancer patients provided tissue from their axillary draining lymph nodes. TCRdb fed the multiplex PCR reads into MiXCR, producing one record per CDR3 protein. The sample consists of about 100,000 distinct CDR3 sequences, 21% of them appearing once. Sequencing was performed on axillary lymph node tissue. The receptors shown here come from a female donor with breast cancer. Some clones in this sample may be carry-over from other donors' samples.

Ten or more counts support this clonotype. The V call is TRBV20-1, the J call TRBJ2-7, with TRBD2 identical over 12 bases. CDR1 is DFQATT, CDR2 SNEGSKA, per germline (reference sequence). This CDR3 has 13 residues. Trimming removed 3 bases from V and 4 bases from J; junction bases left unmatched: 1. The CDR3 nucleotides are TGCAGTGCTAGGACTAGCGGGGGTTACGAGCAGTACTTC. Translating it yields CSARTSGGYEQYF.

In this sample, this clonotype turned up many times. The V call is TRBV5-8, the J call TRBJ2-5, with 7 bases identical to TRBD2. CDR3 size: 13 residues. Germline V gene sequence: CDR1 SGHTS, CDR2 YDEGEE. Germline trimming cut 5 bases from V and 4 bases from J; bases unmatched to any gene: 5. The CDR3, as DNA: TGTGCCAGCAGTCCAACTAGCGTAGAGACCCAGTACTTC. Its protein is CASSPTSVETQYF.

The table lists this clonotype with many counts. The chain couples TRBV20-1 to TRBJ1-5; the match to TRBD1 covers 7 bases. The CDR3 has 14 amino acids. V gave up 3 bases and J gave up 6 bases; unmatched junction bases: 8. Germline V gene lookup returns CDR1 DFQATT and CDR2 SNEGSKA (reference sequence). CDR3 coding DNA: TGCAGTGCTAGTAGGGCCCAGGGGGGTCAGCCCCAGCATTTT. It specifies CSASRAQGGQPQHF.